Shown below are 22 T cell receptor beta chains from a single sample sequenced in a study of T cells expressing NK-cell markers (dated by TCRdb to 2019 to 2021). Libraries were built with 5' RACE. Sequencing used an Illumina HiSeq 2000. TCRdb reprocessed the public reads and reports one entry per CDR3 protein sequence, without DNA. In this sample's table one finds about 430,000 distinct CDR3 sequences. In total, the top ten clones hold roughly 1.4% of the sample. The sequenced material came from blood T cells: a sorted CD56 or NKG2C T cell subset, CD4+ or CD8+ T cells, or bulk PBMC T cells (not recorded which). Source of these receptors: a woman between 50 and 59 years old in good health. Donor details come from another sample of the same person, matched by shared clones.

This chain uses TRBV9 with TRBJ2-3. The CDR3 sequence is 14 residues long. Germline loops: CDR1 SGDLS, CDR2 YYNGEE. This CDR3 reads CASSPKQGTDTQYF.

The chain is built from TRBV27 and TRBJ2-7; TCRdb's D gene call, TRBD2, goes unchecked for lack of DNA. Germline lookup yields CDR1 MNHEY and CDR2 SMNVEV (reference sequence). This CDR3 has 13 amino acids. The CDR3 reads CASRAGGAGGQYF.

The CDR3 sequence is CASSSSVLENGYGYTF. The chain is built from TRBV12-3 or TRBV12-4 and TRBJ1-2. This CDR3 comprises 16 residues.

The CDR3 is CASSQEAGNTGELFF. The rearrangement links TRBV4-2 to TRBJ2-2. CDR3 length: 15 amino acids. The germline gives CDR1 LGHNA, CDR2 YNFKEQ.

V and J are TRBV6-5 and TRBJ2-7. CDR1 is MNHEY and CDR2 is SVGAGI in the germline V gene. This CDR3 comprises 14 residues. CDR3 sequence: CASRKQTLSYEQYF.

This chain connects TRBV7-3 to TRBJ2-3; TCRdb reports TRBD2, a call that lacks DNA to check it against. Germline-derived CDR1 and CDR2 are SGHTA and FQGTGA. The CDR3 extends over 16 amino acids. The CDR3: CASSPGLHQSTDTQYF. The whole variable domain, filled in from reference TRBV7-3 and TRBJ2-3, reads GAGVSQTPSNKVTEKGKYVELRCDPISGHTALYWYRQSLGQGPEFLIYFQGTGAADDSGLPNDRFFAVRPEGSVSTLKIQRTERGDSAVYLCASSPGLHQSTDTQYFGPGTRLTVL.

The chain employs TRBV20-1 and TRBJ2-1. The CDR3 is made up of 14 amino acids. In germline, CDR1 is DFQATT, CDR2 SNEGSKA (reference sequence). This CDR3 reads CSARLVNSYNEQFF.

The chain combines TRBV20-1 with TRBJ2-1; TCRdb reports TRBD2, a call that lacks DNA to check it against. Per the germline V gene, CDR1 is DFQATT and CDR2 is SNEGSKA (reference sequence). This CDR3 has 16 amino acids. The CDR3 sequence is CSARGGTSSTYNEQFF.

The chain joins TRBV6-6 to TRBJ2-1; TCRdb's D call of TRBD2 is untestable without DNA. CDR3 length: 16 residues. Germline V gives CDR1 MNHNY, CDR2 SVGAGI (reference sequence). This chain's CDR3 is CASSYLAGGRSNEQFF.

The rearrangement links TRBV7-7 to TRBJ2-1; TCRdb returns TRBD2, unconfirmable since there is no DNA. The CDR3 spans 17 residues. Per germline, CDR1 SSHAT and CDR2 FNYEAQ (reference sequence). The CDR3 here is CASSLKAGTSGINEQFF.

The chain joins TRBV5-1 to TRBJ2-1; the D gene TCRdb calls, TRBD1, cannot be checked with no DNA. Germline assignment: CDR1 SGHRS and CDR2 YFSETQ. CDR3 size: 15 residues. The CDR3 region is CASSKGQGFYNEQFF.

The genes are TRBV10-1 and TRBJ1-6. Germline values: CDR1 WNHNN, CDR2 SYGVQD (reference sequence). The CDR3 consists of 12 residues. The CDR3 sequence: CASSEANSPLHF.

V is TRBV11-2 and J is TRBJ2-1; the D gene TCRdb calls, TRBD1, cannot be checked with no DNA. The CDR3 covers 13 residues. The germline V gene has CDR1 SGHAT and CDR2 FQNNGV. CDR3 loop: CASSPQGFDEQFF.

The chain employs TRBV20-1 and TRBJ2-7. Germline V CDR1 and CDR2: DFQATT, SNEGSKA (reference sequence). This CDR3 contains 11 residues. The CDR3 is CSAERQSEQYF.

The rearrangement uses TRBV5-6 and TRBJ2-3. CDR1 is SGHDT and CDR2 is YYEEEE in the germline V gene. The CDR3 has 16 amino acids. The CDR3 protein is CASSFSPASNTDTQYF.

The chain recombines TRBV10-3 with TRBJ2-1; TCRdb returns TRBD1, unconfirmable since there is no DNA. The germline gives CDR1 ENHRY, CDR2 SYGVKD. The CDR3 extends over 14 amino acids. The CDR3 region is CAISEPPKGNEQFF.

CDR3 residues: CATSAPPASGRVGTGELFF. The chain is built from TRBV24-1 and TRBJ2-2; the D call from TCRdb, TRBD2, cannot be confirmed without DNA. Germline CDR1 KGHDR, CDR2 SFDVKD. The CDR3 runs to 19 residues.

The V call is TRBV6-1, the J call TRBJ1-5; TCRdb reports TRBD1, a call that lacks DNA to check it against. Germline loops: CDR1 MNHNS, CDR2 SASEGT. The CDR3 totals 14 residues. CDR3 protein: CASSEANRGQPQHF.

J is TRBJ2-1 and V is TRBV27; the D call of TRBD2 rests on TCRdb alone, since no DNA is present to check it. The CDR3 covers 17 residues. Germline V gene lookup returns CDR1 MNHEY and CDR2 SMNVEV (reference sequence). CDR3 region: CASSPRGELAGRWGQFF.

This rearrangement joins TRBV6-2 or TRBV6-3 to TRBJ2-7; TCRdb picks TRBD1, but there is no DNA to check that call. The CDR3 is 15 amino acids. CDR1 and CDR2 from the germline V gene are MNHEY and SVGEGT. The CDR3 loop reads CASNPTPGFTHEQYF.

The chain combines TRBV5-1 with TRBJ2-1; no DNA is available, so the TRBD2 call from TCRdb remains unchecked. The CDR3 totals 16 residues. Germline V lookup: CDR1 SGHRS, CDR2 YFSETQ. The CDR3 sequence: CASRQGTSGPYNEQFF.

The V call is TRBV4-1, the J call TRBJ2-5; TCRdb gives TRBD2 as the D gene, but with no DNA this cannot be confirmed. The CDR3 is 18 residues long. CDR1 and CDR2 (germline): MGHRA, YSYEKL. CDR3 protein: CASSQKWLSSGGEETQYF.